This passage covers 31 T cell receptor beta chains from one sample sequenced in a study of tumor-infiltrating lymphocytes in primary liver carcinoma. It was unsorted whole blood that yielded blood RNA, and germline DNA was also extracted. The template, about 550 ng total RNA, yielded TCR beta cDNA made with a constant-region primer. For TCR beta, libraries were produced by three nested multiplex PCR rounds using slightly modified ARM-PCR. TRBV1-TRBV30 forward primers paired with a C-beta reverse primer drove the first two PCR rounds, roughly 9 cycles each. TCRdb reprocessed the multiplex PCR reads via MiXCR and lists one record per CDR3 protein. The table lists about 350,000 distinct CDR3 sequences, less than 65% of them singletons, with 5% to 6.5% in the top ten. The specimen sequenced was peripheral blood. Every receptor here comes from a man in his forties with primary liver carcinoma and hepatitis B virus infection.

This clonotype was seen at least ten times. The chain couples TRBV11-2 to TRBJ2-5; 11 bases agree with TRBD2. J gave up 5 bases and V 1 base, and 9 bases lay outside the gene matches. The CDR3 is 17 residues long. Germline assignment: CDR1 SGHAT and CDR2 FQNNGV. In nucleotides, the CDR3 is TGTGCCAGCAGCTTAGCCTGGGAACTAGCGGGAGTTGAGACCCAGTACTTC. It specifies CASSLAWELAGVETQYF.

The chain carries TRBV10-1 and TRBJ2-7, with 9 bases identical to TRBD2. The CDR3 consists of 15 residues. V shed 6 bases, J shed 6 bases, and the junction held 12 bases outside the gene matches. CDR1 is WNHNN, CDR2 SYGVQD, per germline (reference sequence). CDR3: CASSPIAGVPGEQYF. CDR3 nucleotide sequence: TGCGCCAGCAGCCCAATAGCGGGAGTTCCTGGCGAGCAGTACTTC.

The CDR3 DNA sequence: TGTGCCAGCAGTTACACGGGAAGGAGGACAGATACGCAGTATTTT. Its protein product is CASSYTGRRTDTQYF. The rearrangement uses TRBV6-6 and TRBJ2-3; D possibly corresponds to TRBD2 (5 bases). The length of the CDR3 is 15 residues. The germline CDR1 and CDR2 sequences are MNHNY and SVGAGI (reference sequence). The V gene lost 2 bases and the J gene lost 3 bases, with 12 bases spanning the gap.

There are a few counts of this clonotype. The V gene is TRBV20-1, the J gene TRBJ2-3; 10 bases align to TRBD2. The CDR3 is 15 amino acids. J lost 2 bases, V lost 6 bases, and 8 bases had no gene match. Per germline, CDR1 DFQATT and CDR2 SNEGSKA (reference sequence). The CDR3 loop reads CSAAGLAEFTDTQYF. The CDR3 nucleotides are TGCAGTGCCGCCGGACTAGCGGAGTTCACAGATACGCAGTATTTT.

Only a few counts were recorded for this clonotype. The V and J genes are TRBV5-4 and TRBJ2-7, with 8 nucleotides matching TRBD2. The CDR3 is 13 residues long. Germline-derived CDR1 and CDR2 are SGHNT and YYREEE (reference sequence). The V and J ends lost 3 bases and 6 bases, in that order; junction bases with no gene match: 5. The CDR3 sequence: CASSWTSLGEQYF. The CDR3 coding sequence is TGTGCCAGCAGCTGGACTAGCCTCGGCGAGCAGTACTTC.

A note on this clonotype: Compared with germline, one end of the junction differs, possibly owing to a read error. CDR3 sequence: CAISTAGSLGTQYF. CDR3 nucleotides: TGTGCCATCAGCACCGCGGGGTCACTGGGTACGCAGTATTTT. The chain is built from TRBV11-2 and TRBJ2-3, with a possible D match to TRBD2 (6 bases). The CDR3 covers 14 residues. Germline-derived CDR1 and CDR2 are SGHAT and FQNNGV.

The chain carries TRBV11-2 and TRBJ2-2; the D is unclear. CDR3 length equals 13 residues. CDR1 and CDR2 (germline): SGHAT, FQNNGV. The CDR3 coding sequence is TGTGTTACGGCAGGTTGGAACACCGGGGAGCTGTTTTTT. It is translated as CVTAGWNTGELFF. Together with reference TRBV11-2 and TRBJ2-2, the CDR3 gives the full variable domain: EAGVAQSPRYKIIEKRQSVAFWCNPISGHATLYWYQQILGQGPKLLIQFQNNGVVDDSQLPKDRFSAERLKGVDSTLKIQPAKLEDSAVYLCVTAGWNTGELFFGEGSRLTVL.

This clonotype was observed a handful of times. The chain couples TRBV7-9 to TRBJ2-7; no firm D call. V shed 1 base and J shed 0 bases, with 13 bases lying between them. The CDR3 loop spans 16 amino acids. Germline V gene data show CDR1 as SEHNR and CDR2 as FQNEAQ (reference sequence). CDR3 coding DNA: TGTGCCAGCAGCTTAGGTCCGCCTTCCAACTCCTACGAGCAGTACTTC. This sequence encodes CASSLGPPSNSYEQYF.

As to this clonotype: This could be a read error, since a much larger clone is one nucleotide away. V gene TRBV11-2 combines with J gene TRBJ2-7; the D gene is possibly TRBD2 (5 bases). Germline CDR1 is SGHAT and CDR2 is FQNNGV. This CDR3 is 12 amino acids long. CDR3 residues: CASKTGVYERYF. DNA of the CDR3: TGTGCCAGCAAAACCGGGGTCTACGAGCGGTACTTC.

This clonotype was observed a few times. The chain recombines TRBV7-2 with TRBJ2-7, with D unresolved. Trimming pared 2 bases from V and 2 bases from J, leaving 7 bases between. Germline V CDR1 and CDR2: SGHTA, FQGNSA. The CDR3 sequence is 13 residues long. CDR3 region: CASSLSRTYEQYF. As DNA, the CDR3 is TGTGCCAGCAGCTTAAGTCGGACCTACGAGCAGTACTTC.

This clonotype has a count of ten or more. The CDR3 DNA is TGTGCCAGCAGTTACGATGGACTAGCGGGAAACACAGATACGCAGTATTTT. Residues: CASSYDGLAGNTDTQYF. The chain combines TRBV6-2 or TRBV6-3 with TRBJ2-3; the match to TRBD2 covers 12 bases. With V trimmed by 2 bases and J by 2 bases, 5 bases remained unmatched. This CDR3 has 17 amino acids. CDR1 is MNHEY, CDR2 SVGEGT, per germline.

Of note for this clonotype: This CDR3 fails to terminate in the conserved phenylalanine or tryptophan, so it likely reflects a read error. V gene TRBV11-2 combines with J gene TRBJ2-7, with 8 bases that match TRBD1. The CDR3 is made up of 14 amino acids. The germline gives CDR1 SGHAT, CDR2 FQNNGV. J was trimmed by 3 bases and V by 0 bases; bases with no gene match: 1. The CDR3 DNA sequence: TGTGCCAGCAGCTTAGACAGGGGGCTCTACGAGCAGTACCTC. It codes for CASSLDRGLYEQYL.

This clonotype showed up just a few times. This chain joins TRBV7-9 and TRBJ2-5; 8 bases are a match to TRBD1. V lost 6 bases to trimming and J lost 3 bases; unmatched junction nucleotides: 3. Germline CDR1 reads SEHNR; CDR2 reads FQNEAQ (reference sequence). The CDR3 loop spans 13 amino acids. Here the CDR3 reads CASRLTGEETQYF. In nucleotides, the CDR3 is TGTGCCAGCAGGTTGACAGGGGAAGAGACCCAGTACTTC.

The V call is TRBV5-5, the J call TRBJ2-7; D might be TRBD1 (6 bases). This CDR3 comprises 15 residues. V lost 4 bases to trimming and J lost 5 bases, with 19 bases between them. Per germline, CDR1 SGHKS and CDR2 YYEKEE (reference sequence). The CDR3 sequence: CASSRLTGIVNEQYF. CDR3 sequence (DNA): TGTGCCAGCAGCCGACTAACAGGGATAGTAAACGAGCAGTACTTC.

This clonotype was seen many times. This chain's CDR3 is CASTGTSGIPGELFF. CDR3 nucleotide sequence: TGTGCCAGCACCGGGACTAGCGGGATTCCCGGGGAGCTGTTTTTT. The gene calls are TRBV6-1 and TRBJ2-2; TRBD2 matches 13 bases. The J segment lost 6 bases and the V segment lost 7 bases, leaving 5 bases of the junction unmatched. The germline V gene encodes CDR1 MNHNS and CDR2 SASEGT. CDR3 size: 15 residues.

The rearrangement joins TRBV12-3 or TRBV12-4 to TRBJ2-3; maybe TRBD2 (5 bases). CDR3 length: 13 amino acids. Trimming removed 3 bases from V and 15 bases from J, with 19 bases in between. The CDR3 DNA follows: TGTGCCAGCAGTTTGGGGAAGGGAGATATGCACTATTTT. The encoded protein is CASSLGKGDMHYF.

The CDR3 loop is CASSYGTGGPNEQYF. As DNA, the CDR3 is TGTGCCAGCAGTTACGGGACAGGGGGTCCGAACGAGCAGTACTTC. The rearrangement uses TRBV6-5 and TRBJ2-7; TRBD1 aligns across 11 bases. CDR1 and CDR2 (germline): MNHEY, SVGAGI. The V and J ends lost 2 bases and 5 bases, in that order; junction bases with no gene match: 5. This CDR3 contains 15 residues.

In regard to this clonotype: The conserved phenylalanine or tryptophan is not found at the CDR3 terminus, so this likely reflects a read error. The V gene is TRBV6-2 or TRBV6-3, the J gene TRBJ2-1, with TRBD1 matching over 7 bases. Germline CDR1 MNHEY, CDR2 SVGEGT. The CDR3 is 17 residues long. CDR3 in DNA: TGTGCCAGCGACACATATGCCGACAGGGCCCACTACGATGAGCAGTTCTCC. This codes for CASDTYADRAHYDEQFS.

There are many counts of this clonotype. The V gene is TRBV11-2, the J gene TRBJ2-3; D uncertain. This CDR3 spans 16 amino acids. Germline CDR1 reads SGHAT; CDR2 reads FQNNGV. V shed 1 base and J shed 1 base, with 12 bases lying between them. The CDR3 region has the DNA TGTGCCAGCAGCTTAGTCGGCCCCCGGCGCACAGATACGCAGTATTTT. This sequence encodes CASSLVGPRRTDTQYF. The full variable domain, its missing parts supplied by reference TRBV11-2 and TRBJ2-3, is EAGVAQSPRYKIIEKRQSVAFWCNPISGHATLYWYQQILGQGPKLLIQFQNNGVVDDSQLPKDRFSAERLKGVDSTLKIQPAKLEDSAVYLCASSLVGPRRTDTQYFGPGTRLTVL.

With regard to this clonotype: One junction end does not reproduce the germline sequence, and a read error may be involved. The chain employs TRBV11-2 and TRBJ2-1; 9 bases line up with TRBD1. Per the germline V gene, CDR1 is SGHAT and CDR2 is FQNNGV. The CDR3 length is 20 residues. This chain's CDR3 is CTSSLIQGAGRQAAYNEQFF. In DNA, the CDR3 is TGTACCAGCAGCTTAATACAGGGGGCCGGTCGACAAGCGGCCTACAATGAGCAGTTCTTC.

This clonotype was detected many times. The CDR3 here is CASSPSGRNDEQFF. CDR3 DNA: TGTGCCAGCAGTCCTAGCGGGAGGAACGATGAGCAGTTCTTC. The chain carries TRBV5-4 and TRBJ2-1, with 11 bases that match TRBD2. There are 14 residues in the CDR3. Germline V gene sequence: CDR1 SGHNT, CDR2 YYREEE (reference sequence). After removal of 5 bases from V and 8 bases from J, the junction contained 6 bases not matched to a gene.

The chain joins TRBV29-1 to TRBJ2-5, with D uncertain. The length of the CDR3 is 12 residues. The V and J ends lost 8 bases and 13 bases respectively, with 23 bases between them. Germline V lookup: CDR1 SQVTM, CDR2 ANQGSEA. In DNA form, the CDR3 reads TGCAGCTTGGAATCTGGGGATGCAGCCCGGTACTTC. As protein: CSLESGDAARYF.

This clonotype appeared many times. This chain links TRBV12-3 or TRBV12-4 with TRBJ2-1, with 9 bases that match TRBD1. With 2 bases clipped from V and 7 bases from J, the junction kept 6 bases outside the gene matches. The CDR3 length is 15 residues. CDR3 residues: CASSLLTGGMNEQFF. In DNA form, the CDR3 reads TGTGCCAGCAGTTTATTAACAGGGGGCATGAATGAGCAGTTCTTC.

This clonotype was counted a few times. The rearrangement uses TRBV5-4 and TRBJ2-6, with TRBD1 identical over 10 bases. J was trimmed by 4 bases and V by 4 bases; bases with no gene match: 5. CDR1 is SGHNT and CDR2 is YYREEE in the germline V gene (reference sequence). The CDR3 has 16 amino acids. In nucleotides, the CDR3 is TGTGCCAGCAGCGGGACAGGGGTCCGAGGGGCCAACGTCCTGACTTTC. Its translation is CASSGTGVRGANVLTF.

Only one count was recorded for this clonotype. The chain recombines TRBV24-1 with TRBJ2-1; D is uncertain. The CDR3 is 13 amino acids. Germline CDR1 and CDR2: KGHDR and SFDVKD. V dropped 2 bases and J dropped 4 bases, with 5 bases sitting between them. The CDR3 loop is CATSDWAYNEQFF. CDR3 nucleotide sequence: TGTGCCACCAGTGATTGGGCATACAATGAGCAGTTCTTC.

Comment on this clonotype: Mismatch with germline at one junction end may stem from a read error. CDR3 coding DNA: TGTGTCAGCAGTGCTACAGGGGGCTACGAGCAGTACTTC. Protein product: CVSSATGGYEQYF. This sequence joins TRBV6-6 and TRBJ2-7; 8 nucleotides agree with TRBD1. The germline V gene encodes CDR1 MNHNY and CDR2 SVGAGI (reference sequence). This CDR3 has 13 amino acids.

The chain couples TRBV30 to TRBJ2-5; unclear D gene. Trimming removed 0 bases at V and 3 bases at J, with 2 bases between. This CDR3 is 11 amino acids long. Germline CDR1 reads GTSNPN; CDR2 reads SVGIG (reference sequence). CDR3 coding DNA: TGTGCCTGGAGTGTAGAAGAGACCCAGTACTTC. Translating gives CAWSVEETQYF.

Of note for this clonotype: Possible read error: a much larger clone is one base away. The chain is built from TRBV4-1 and TRBJ2-7; D is perhaps TRBD2 (7 bases). Germline V lookup: CDR1 MGHRA, CDR2 YSYEKL. V lost 0 bases and J 3 bases, leaving 15 bases between the germline ends. The CDR3 loop spans 16 amino acids. CDR3 DNA sequence: TGCGCCAGCAGCCAAGAGTTAAAGGGGGGGAACTACGAGCAGTACTTC. Translation: CASSQELKGGNYEQYF.

This clonotype was recorded once. The chain has TRBV29-1 and TRBJ2-5; TRBD2 agrees at 11 bases. Per germline, CDR1 SQVTM and CDR2 ANQGSEA. The CDR3 totals 13 residues. The CDR3 sequence: CRALTSGRETQYF. The CDR3 DNA reads TGCAGAGCCCTAACTAGCGGGAGAGAGACCCAGTACTTC.

The chain carries TRBV6-1 and TRBJ2-2, with D perhaps assigned TRBD1 or TRBD2 (5 bases each). The CDR3 sequence is 14 residues long. V lost 11 bases and J lost 5, with 18 bases in between. In germline, CDR1 is MNHNS, CDR2 SASEGT. The CDR3 sequence is CASVGRGYTGELFF. CDR3 sequence (DNA): TGTGCCTCGGTAGGACGGGGCTATACCGGGGAGCTGTTTTTT.

Remarks on this clonotype: At one of its ends the junction is not consistent with the germline gene, which may arise from a read error. The rearrangement links TRBV7-9 to TRBJ2-7; D may be TRBD1 (6 bases). The CDR3 extends over 13 amino acids. CDR1 and CDR2 (germline): SEHNR, FQNEAQ (reference sequence). The CDR3 sequence: CANSHTGTYEQYF. The DNA of the CDR3 is TGTGCCAACAGCCATACAGGGACCTACGAGCAGTACTTC.